The following is a T cell receptor (beta chain) sequence with its context. The sample has other DNA sequences that encode this CDR3 too. CD45RO negativity and positive selection for CCR7 defined naive CD8 cells, a population that excluded terminally differentiated effector memory CD45RA+ cells. The data were obtained in a study of shared clonotypes between healthy human individuals. Authors' processing steps: In the immunoSEQ data, sequences were junction-only and lacked quality scores, so filtering differed. Clones were read by immunoSEQ multiplex PCR, and TCRdb kept only the in-frame ones, dropping some. The V and J calls and clone size come from that table; D and trimming were worked out from the DNA. The sample includes hundreds of thousands of clones, nearly 95% of them seen just once. The source is a man aged 25-40 years in good health. Material for sequencing was naive CD8+ T cells sorted from blood.

The CDR3 sequence is CASSPRTASYEQYF. The CDR3 nucleotides are TGTGCCAGCAGTCCCAGGACAGCTTCCTACGAGCAGTACTTC. The J gene is TRBJ2-7, the V gene TRBV27; a weak D match, TRBD1 (6 bases). This CDR3 has 14 amino acids. Germline CDR1 reads MNHEY; CDR2 reads SMNVEV (reference sequence). V shed 5 bases and J shed 1 base, with 12 bases lying between them.